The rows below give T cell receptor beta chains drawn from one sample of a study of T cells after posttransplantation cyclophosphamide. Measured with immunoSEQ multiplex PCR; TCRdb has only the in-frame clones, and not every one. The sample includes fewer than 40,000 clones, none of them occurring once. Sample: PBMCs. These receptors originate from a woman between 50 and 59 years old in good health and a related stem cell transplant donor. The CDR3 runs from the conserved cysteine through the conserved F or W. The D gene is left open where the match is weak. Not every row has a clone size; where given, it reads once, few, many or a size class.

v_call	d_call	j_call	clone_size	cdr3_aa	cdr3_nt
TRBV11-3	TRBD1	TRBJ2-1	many	CASSPRDRDNEQFF	TGTGCCAGCAGCCCCCGGGACAGGGACAATGAGCAGTTCTTC
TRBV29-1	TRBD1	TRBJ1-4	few	CSVEGQPGQLNEKLFF	TGCAGCGTTGAAGGCCAACCGGGACAGCTTAATGAAAAACTGTTTTTT
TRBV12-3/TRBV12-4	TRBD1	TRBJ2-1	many	CASSLATGRPYNEQFF	TGTGCCAGCAGTTTAGCGACAGGGCGTCCCTACAATGAGCAGTTCTTC
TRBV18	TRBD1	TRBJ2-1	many	CASSPPSLAGGDNEQFF	TGTGCCAGCTCACCACCGTCGCTGGCAGGGGGTGACAATGAGCAGTTCTTC
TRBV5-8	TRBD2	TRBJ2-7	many	CASSWRGGSSYEQYF	TGTGCCAGCAGCTGGCGGGGGGGAAGCTCCTACGAGCAGTACTTC
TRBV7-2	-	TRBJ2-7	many	CASSLTNEQYF	TGTGCCAGCAGCCTCACTAACGAGCAGTACTTC
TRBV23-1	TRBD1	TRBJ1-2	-	CASCLRDRGLRNYGYTF	TGCGCCAGCTGCCTCCGGGACAGGGGGCTGCGCAACTATGGCTACACCTTC
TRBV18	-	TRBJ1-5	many	CASSPGADNQPQHF	TGTGCCAGCTCACCTGGGGCAGATAATCAGCCCCAGCATTTT
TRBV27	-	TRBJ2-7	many	CASEEGEEQYF	TGTGCCTCCGAGGAGGGGGAAGAGCAGTACTTC
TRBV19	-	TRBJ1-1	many	CASRTENTEAFF	TGTGCCAGTAGGACAGAGAACACTGAAGCTTTCTTT
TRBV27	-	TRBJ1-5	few	CASKGGGASNQPQHF	TGTGCCAGCAAGGGTGGAGGGGCAAGCAATCAGCCCCAGCATTTT
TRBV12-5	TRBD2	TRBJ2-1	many	CASGFTVAGVNYNEQFF	TGTGCTAGTGGTTTCACGGTGGCGGGAGTCAACTACAATGAGCAGTTCTTC
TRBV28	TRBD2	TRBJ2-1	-	CASSLFGLAGAGVQFF	TGTGCCAGCAGTTTATTCGGCCTAGCGGGAGCGGGCGTGCAGTTCTTC
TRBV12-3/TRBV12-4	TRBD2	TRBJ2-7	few	CASSRGGVQYF	TGTGCCAGCAGCCGGGGGGGGGTTCAGTACTTC
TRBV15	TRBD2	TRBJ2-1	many	CATSRLAGGEQFF	TGTGCCACCAGCAGATTAGCGGGAGGTGAGCAGTTCTTC
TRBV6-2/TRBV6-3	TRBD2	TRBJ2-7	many	CASRVGTSEAYEQYF	TGTGCCAGCAGGGTCGGGACTAGCGAAGCCTACGAGCAGTACTTC
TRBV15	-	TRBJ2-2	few	CATSRAGNTGELFF	TGTGCCACCAGCAGAGCGGGGAACACCGGGGAGCTGTTTTTT
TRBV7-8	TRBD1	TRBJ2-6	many	CASSPTGAAGANVLTF	TGTGCCAGCAGCCCGACAGGGGCGGCTGGGGCCAACGTCCTGACTTTC
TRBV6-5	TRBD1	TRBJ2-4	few	CASSSRQGIIQYF	TGTGCCAGCAGTTCAAGACAGGGGATCATTCAGTACTTC
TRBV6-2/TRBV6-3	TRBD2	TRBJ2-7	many	CASSYRLAVYF	TGTGCCAGCAGTTACCGCCTAGCGGTTTACTTC
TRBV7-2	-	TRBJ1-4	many	CASSLQPVGEKLFF	TGTGCCAGCAGCTTACAACCGGTAGGGGAAAAACTGTTTTTT
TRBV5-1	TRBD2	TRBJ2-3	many	CASSLGSGGTDTQYF	TGCGCCAGCAGCTTGGGTAGCGGGGGCACAGATACGCAGTATTTT
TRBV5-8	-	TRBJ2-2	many	CASSLRRGAVGELFF	TGTGCCAGCAGCTTGAGGCGGGGCGCGGTCGGGGAGCTGTTTTTT
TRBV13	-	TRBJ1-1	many	CASSLEGGTEAFF	TGTGCCAGCAGCTTAGAAGGTGGCACTGAAGCTTTCTTT
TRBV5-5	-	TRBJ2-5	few	CASRITGWETQYF	TGTGCCAGCCGTATTACGGGTTGGGAGACCCAGTACTTC
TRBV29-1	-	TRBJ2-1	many	CSSNRDDEQFF	TGCAGCTCCAACAGGGATGATGAGCAGTTCTTC
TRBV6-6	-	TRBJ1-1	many	CASRTLSSWGVAEAFF	TGTGCCAGCAGAACTCTATCGTCTTGGGGGGTGGCTGAAGCTTTCTTT